This is a list of T cell receptor beta chains from one sample in a study of cytomegalovirus exposure and HLA in healthy donors. Assay: immunoSEQ multiplex PCR; the TCRdb copy retains only in-frame clones and omits some. Among 100,000 to 150,000 clones listed, roughly three quarters were seen once. Material for sequencing was PBMCs. Source of these receptors: a woman between 35 and 50 years old in good health and CMV-seronegative. Each CDR3 is given without its conserved first and last residue.

TRBJ1-1	TRBV28	ASSLIGRGVGTEAF
TRBJ2-7	TRBV14	ASSQPGVGYEQY
TRBJ2-1	TRBV30	AWSGGTSGPGVQF
TRBJ2-3	TRBV6-5	ASRSGTSGPTGTQY
TRBJ1-2	TRBV2	ASSAGLRQAYGYT
TRBJ2-3	TRBV27	ASSLLRGLSDTQY
TRBJ2-6	TRBV2	ASSPDSALVRANVLT
TRBJ1-5	TRBV10-3	AITVQGTGNQPQH
TRBJ2-7	TRBV30	AWSALPGRGQYEQY
TRBJ2-7	TRBV10-2	ASSETSGSLIGAYEQY
TRBJ1-2	TRBV5-1	ASSLVALERGYT
TRBJ2-1	TRBV7-9	ASSSPGTPEQF
TRBJ2-7	TRBV5-4	ASSLGPDPGYEQY
TRBJ2-7	TRBV28	ASSWGLGQY
TRBJ2-2	TRBV10-3	AISGTSSTGELF
TRBJ1-2	TRBV19	ASSRGREANYGYT
TRBJ1-4	TRBV29-1	SVTMTGFNEKLF
TRBJ1-2	TRBV6-1	ASSDRDINSYGYT
TRBJ2-2	TRBV7-8	ASSADRVITGELF
TRBJ2-7	TRBV11-2	ASSAGTYEQY
TRBJ1-2	TRBV18	ASSPSSTGYGYT
TRBJ1-1	TRBV10-2	ASTRGNTEAF
TRBJ2-3	TRBV10-1	ASSYSTDTQY
TRBJ2-1	TRBV6-4	ASSEQGAANEQF
TRBJ2-5	TRBV13	ASSTRTEGEQY
TRBJ2-1	TRBV27	ASSLGVSSYNEQF
TRBJ2-7	TRBV29-1	SVGGHRGKNYEQY
TRBJ2-3	TRBV11-3	ASSDGQGQTDTQY
TRBJ1-2	TRBV27	ASSLSSGLVYGYT
TRBJ1-1	TRBV11-2	ASSVSGTLSEAF
TRBJ1-6	TRBV28	ASSPPPGQRSPLH
TRBJ1-2	TRBV10-3	ASRDTQTNNYGYT
TRBJ1-1	TRBV30	AWRTGQGTEAF
TRBJ1-2	TRBV9	ASSVGIGYT
TRBJ2-7	TRBV2	ASSQPNYEQY
TRBJ1-3	TRBV12-2	ASRLEEHRSSGNTIY
TRBJ1-6	TRBV28	ASSSGQASPLH
TRBJ1-2	TRBV30	AWSVLSGYT
TRBJ2-7	TRBV5-1	ASSPGDRDEQY
TRBJ1-5	TRBV28	ASSLFAGAENQPQH
TRBJ2-5	TRBV18	ASSPSGLAQETQY
TRBJ2-5	TRBV7-2	ASSFSGDETQY
TRBJ1-1	TRBV19	ASSIWGGTEAF
TRBJ2-3	TRBV2	ASNPSRMLRGIDTQY
TRBJ2-5	TRBV5-1	ASSYETGLRGTQY
TRBJ1-5	TRBV27	ASSLAGGEQPQH
TRBJ1-1	TRBV5-1	ASSPRGQGVGNTEAF
TRBJ1-1	TRBV27	ASRKTGALTEAF
TRBJ2-1	TRBV5-4	ASSSFRDSTNEQF
TRBJ1-3	TRBV27	ASSFGQGNGNTIY
TRBJ1-1	TRBV18	ASSPRLTGGGIKADTEAF
TRBJ2-2	TRBV7-3	ASSLTRSGELF
TRBJ2-3	TRBV11-2	ASSLALDTQY